The next 15 T cell receptor beta chains were all read from a single sample in a study of CXCR3-negative and CXCR3-positive naive CD8 T cells. Study-level findings and limits: TRB CDR3s of CXCR3-positive naive cells were more hydrophobic than those of CXCR3-negative naive cells.

Via 5' RACE with UMI labels, TRB cDNA libraries were prepared. From the 5' RACE reads, TCRdb lists one entry per CDR3 protein and no DNA. The sample data list 100,000 or so distinct CDR3 sequences. These receptors are not linked to any known antigen. Sequencing was performed on naive CXCR3+ CD8+ T cells from blood. Noted subset: CD45RO-CCR7+CD27+CD95- naive CD8+ T cells expressing CXCR3 (TNR3+). The receptor source for this set is a human donor in good health. Some clones in this sample may be carry-over from other donors' samples.

This chain links TRBV9 with TRBJ2-1; TCRdb outputs TRBD1, but without DNA this stays unchecked. This CDR3 has 17 residues. CDR1 and CDR2 from the germline V gene are SGDLS and YYNGEE. Here the CDR3 reads CASSVDSGSSSYNEQFF.

This chain joins TRBV9 and TRBJ2-1; the TCRdb call, TRBD1, lacks DNA for checking. From germline, CDR1 is SGDLS and CDR2 YYNGEE. The length of the CDR3 is 14 residues. This CDR3 reads CASSVDSMRDEQFF.

This chain joins TRBV9 and TRBJ2-3; the D call from TCRdb, TRBD2, cannot be confirmed without DNA. The CDR3 consists of 16 residues. Germline V gives CDR1 SGDLS, CDR2 YYNGEE. The CDR3 is CASSMTSGSYTDTQYF. Full variable domain (outside the CDR3, taken from reference TRBV9 and TRBJ2-3): DSGVTQTPKHLITATGQRVTLRCSPRSGDLSVYWYQQSLDQGLQFLIQYYNGEERAKGNILERFSAQQFPDLHSELNLSSLELGDSALYFCASSMTSGSYTDTQYFGPGTRLTVL.

The chain joins TRBV11-2 to TRBJ1-4; the D call from TCRdb, TRBD1, cannot be confirmed without DNA. This CDR3 spans 14 amino acids. In germline, CDR1 is SGHAT, CDR2 FQNNGV. Here the CDR3 reads CASSLEATGTRLFF.

The chain employs TRBV7-6 and TRBJ2-1; checking the TCRdb D call of TRBD1 is not possible without DNA. This CDR3 comprises 12 residues. CDR1 is SGHVS and CDR2 is FNYEAQ in the germline V gene. Here the CDR3 reads CASNTGDNEQFF.

The J gene is TRBJ2-7, the V gene TRBV4-3; the TRBD1 assignment by TCRdb is unverifiable without DNA. This CDR3 is built from 13 residues. The V gene's germline CDR1 is LGHNA and CDR2 YSLEER. CDR3 sequence: CASSHSGVSEQYF.

CDR3 residues: CASSSIGTGDSRPTYEQYF. This chain links TRBV6-6 with TRBJ2-7; TCRdb proposes TRBD1, but this gene call is untestable without DNA. Germline CDR1 MNHNY, CDR2 SVGAGI (reference sequence). This CDR3 region has 19 residues.

The J gene is TRBJ1-1, the V gene TRBV29-1. The CDR3 sequence is 15 residues long. The germline CDR1 and CDR2 sequences are SQVTM and ANQGSEA. The CDR3: CSVVGGVRAGAEAFF.

The chain employs TRBV6-6 and TRBJ1-5; TCRdb selects TRBD1, and the lack of DNA leaves this call unchecked. The CDR3 is 15 amino acids. Germline V lookup: CDR1 MNHNY, CDR2 SVGAGI (reference sequence). CDR3 protein: CASSYPSTGDQPQHF.

V and J are TRBV4-1 and TRBJ2-2; TCRdb names TRBD1, which stays unverified in the absence of DNA. The CDR3 loop spans 15 amino acids. The germline CDR1 and CDR2 sequences are MGHRA and YSYEKL. The CDR3 loop reads CASSQFQGAAGELFF.

The rearrangement links TRBV29-1 to TRBJ2-4; the TCRdb call, TRBD2, lacks DNA for checking. The CDR3 totals 13 residues. CDR1 SQVTM and CDR2 ANQGSEA come from the germline V gene. The CDR3 sequence is CSARGTDKNIQYF.

The chain links TRBV6-5 to TRBJ2-5; TCRdb reports TRBD1, a call that lacks DNA to check it against. Germline V gene data show CDR1 as MNHEY and CDR2 as SVGAGI. The CDR3 runs 12 residues. CDR3 residues: CASSYGAGTQYF.

The chain carries TRBV14 and TRBJ1-1. The length of the CDR3 is 12 residues. Germline lookup yields CDR1 SGHDN and CDR2 FVKESK. CDR3 residues: CASSQGWIGAFF. The whole variable domain, filled in from reference TRBV14 and TRBJ1-1, reads EAGVTQFPSHSVIEKGQTVTLRCDPISGHDNLYWYRRVMGKEIKFLLHFVKESKQDESGMPNNRFLAERTGGTYSTLKVQPAELEDSGVYFCASSQGWIGAFFGQGTRLTVV.

The chain is built from TRBV7-9 and TRBJ2-1; TCRdb selects TRBD2, and the lack of DNA leaves this call unchecked. Germline V lookup: CDR1 SEHNR, CDR2 FQNEAQ (reference sequence). The CDR3 is 15 residues long. Here the CDR3 reads CASSFVAGGRDEQFF.

This chain connects TRBV6-5 to TRBJ2-7; TCRdb proposes TRBD1, but this gene call is untestable without DNA. CDR1 and CDR2 (germline): MNHEY, SVGAGI. This CDR3 comprises 15 residues. Here the CDR3 reads CASSYSGVGPYEQYF.